This T cell receptor beta chain came from a study of cytomegalovirus exposure and HLA in healthy donors. PCR primers comprised 60 Vbeta and 13 Jbeta primers. Sequencing was performed with immunoSEQ multiplex PCR; in TCRdb, only in-frame clones are kept and a portion is missing. The sample records about 160,000 clones, 84% being singletons. The CDR3 has 15 residues. V gave up 3 bases and J gave up 2 bases, with 13 bases separating them. Germline V gives CDR1 SEHNR, CDR2 FQNEAQ (reference sequence). V is TRBV7-9 and J is TRBJ2-5; D may be TRBD2 (6 bases). This sequence was found in a man aged 50 or older in good health and CMV-seropositive. Material: PBMCs. This CDR3 is CASSLGRGLQETQYF. CDR3 in DNA: TGTGCCAGCAGCTTGGGAAGAGGACTACAAGAGACCCAGTACTTC.